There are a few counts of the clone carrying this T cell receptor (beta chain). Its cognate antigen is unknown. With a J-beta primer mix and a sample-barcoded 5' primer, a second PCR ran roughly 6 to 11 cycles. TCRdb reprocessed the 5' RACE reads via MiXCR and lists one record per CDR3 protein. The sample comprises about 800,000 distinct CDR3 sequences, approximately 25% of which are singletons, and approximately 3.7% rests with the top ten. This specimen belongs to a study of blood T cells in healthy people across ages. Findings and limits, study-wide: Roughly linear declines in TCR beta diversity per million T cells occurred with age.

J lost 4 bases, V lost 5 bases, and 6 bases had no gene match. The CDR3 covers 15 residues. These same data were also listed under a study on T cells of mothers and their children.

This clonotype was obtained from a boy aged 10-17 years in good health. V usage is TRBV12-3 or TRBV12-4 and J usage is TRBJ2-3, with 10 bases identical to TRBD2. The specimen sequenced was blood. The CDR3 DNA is TGTGCCAGCAGTACAACTAGCGGGACACCAGATACGCAGTATTTT. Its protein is CASSTTSGTPDTQYF.